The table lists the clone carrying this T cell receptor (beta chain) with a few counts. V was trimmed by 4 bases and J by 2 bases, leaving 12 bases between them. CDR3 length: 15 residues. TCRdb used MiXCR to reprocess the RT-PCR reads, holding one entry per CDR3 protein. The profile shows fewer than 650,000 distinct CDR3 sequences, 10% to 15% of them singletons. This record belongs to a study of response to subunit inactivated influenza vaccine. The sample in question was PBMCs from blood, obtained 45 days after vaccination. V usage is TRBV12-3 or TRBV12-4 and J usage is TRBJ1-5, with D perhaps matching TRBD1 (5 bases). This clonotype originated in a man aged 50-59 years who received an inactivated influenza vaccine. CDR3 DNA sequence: TGTGCCAGCAGTTGGACTTCCAGGGGCAATCAGCCCCAGCATTTT. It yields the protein CASSWTSRGNQPQHF.